This entry lists 29 T cell receptor beta chains sequenced from one sample in a study of radiation and T cells in renal cell carcinoma (dated by TCRdb to between 2020 and 2021). The time point tag for this specimen amounts to: tumor resected at nephrectomy. The intended sense of this specimen's treatment or condition label: treatment-naive control, cytoreductive nephrectomy. Library creation used the immunoSEQ multiplex PCR assay. TCRdb re-hosts the immuneACCESS table, in-frame sequences only. Its copies lack some clones; in the studies checked, an unresolved V gene accounts for under half of them, and the cause for the rest is not known. This sample gives 19,000 or so clones in total; roughly three fifths of them show up just once. The ten biggest clones cover around a third of the sample. This specimen was tumor tissue, taken from a patient whose treatment was nephrectomy without radiotherapy. Source of these receptors: a man over 45 with renal cell carcinoma.

The gene calls are TRBV18 and TRBJ1-5; D is uncertain. The V gene's germline CDR1 is KGHSH and CDR2 LQKENI. The CDR3 contains 14 residues. V shed 1 base and J shed 5 bases, with 9 bases lying between them. CDR3 nucleotide sequence: TGTGCCAGCTCACCACAGGGAAGGCATCAGCCCCAGCATTTT. It codes for CASSPQGRHQPQHF. The whole variable domain, remainder taken from reference TRBV18 and TRBJ1-5, is NAGVMQNPRHLVRRRGQEARLRCSPMKGHSHVYWYRQLPEEGLKFMVYLQKENIIDESGMPKERFSAEFPKEGPSILRIQQVVRGDSAAYFCASSPQGRHQPQHFGDGTRLSIL.

The chain couples TRBV11-3 to TRBJ2-3; D gene unclear. V shed 0 bases and J shed 4 bases, with 14 bases lying between them. CDR3 length: 16 residues. In germline, CDR1 is SGHNT, CDR2 YENEEA. DNA for the CDR3: TGTGCCAGCAGCTTAGAGAGGCCCTCTAGGTCAGATACGCAGTATTTT. It is translated as CASSLERPSRSDTQYF.

V is TRBV27 and J is TRBJ1-2, with TRBD1 matching 7 bases. CDR3 length: 13 amino acids. The V and J ends lost 4 bases and 4 bases, in that order; junction bases with no gene match: 3. CDR1 and CDR2 (germline): MNHEY, SMNVEV (reference sequence). The CDR3 loop reads CASSSYRGYGYTF. In DNA, the CDR3 is TGTGCCAGCAGTTCGTACAGGGGCTATGGCTACACCTTC.

The chain links TRBV9 to TRBJ2-1, with 11 bases fitting TRBD2. CDR3 length: 15 residues. V shed 5 bases and J 5 bases; nucleotides not matched to a gene: 6. Germline CDR1 is SGDLS and CDR2 is YYNGEE. CDR3 sequence (DNA): TGTGCCAGCAGGAAGGGACTAGCGGCCGACAATGAGCAGTTCTTC. As protein: CASRKGLAADNEQFF. Combining the CDR3 with reference TRBV9 and TRBJ2-1 gives the whole variable domain DSGVTQTPKHLITATGQRVTLRCSPRSGDLSVYWYQQSLDQGLQFLIQYYNGEERAKGNILERFSAQQFPDLHSELNLSSLELGDSALYFCASRKGLAADNEQFFGPGTRLTVL.

The chain is built from TRBV30 and TRBJ1-1; D gene uncertain. Germline CDR1 and CDR2: GTSNPN and SVGIG (reference sequence). The CDR3 is 11 residues long. Trimming removed 8 bases at V and 1 base at J, with 8 bases between. For the CDR3, the DNA is TGTGCCGGGGAAAGGAACACTGAAGCTTTCTTT. Translating it yields CAGERNTEAFF.

The chain has TRBV10-1 and TRBJ1-3; weak D call: TRBD1 (5 bases). The CDR3 is 15 residues long. CDR1 and CDR2 (germline): WNHNN, SYGVQD (reference sequence). V dropped 0 bases and J dropped 2 bases, with 8 bases sitting between them. The CDR3 sequence: CASSESEGAGNTIYF. In DNA, the CDR3 is TGCGCCAGCAGTGAGTCGGAAGGGGCTGGAAACACCATATATTTT.

This clone has more than one count but fewer than ten. This chain links TRBV19 with TRBJ2-3, with 12 bases lining up with TRBD2. From germline, CDR1 is LNHDA and CDR2 SQIVND (reference sequence). CDR3 size: 14 residues. Trimming removed 6 bases from V and 5 bases from J; junction bases left unmatched: 3. The DNA of the CDR3 is TGTGCCAGTAGGCCTAGCGGGAGGGGAGATACGCAGTATTTT. Translation: CASRPSGRGDTQYF.

This chain connects TRBV2 to TRBJ2-3; D is unclear. CDR1 and CDR2 from the germline V gene are SNHLY and FYNNEI. V lost 5 bases, J lost 2 bases, and 2 bases lay in between. This CDR3 has 11 amino acids. In DNA, the CDR3 is TGTGCCAGCAGTAACACAGATACGCAGTATTTT. This encodes CASSNTDTQYF.

This clone was seen at least ten times. The chain employs TRBV4-2 and TRBJ2-1; TRBD2 aligns across 7 bases. Germline V gene data show CDR1 as LGHNA and CDR2 as YNFKEQ. V gave up 0 bases and J gave up 8 bases; unmatched junction bases: 10. The CDR3 spans 16 residues. The CDR3 loop reads CASSQERGRVRDEQFF. The CDR3, as DNA: TGTGCCAGCAGCCAAGAACGGGGGAGGGTTAGGGATGAGCAGTTCTTC.

This clone was counted a few times. The CDR3 coding sequence is TGTGCCAGCAGTTTTGAGAGGGCGCGGACAACAAGCTATGGCTACACCTTC. Protein product: CASSFERARTTSYGYTF. This chain links TRBV28 with TRBJ1-2; a weak D match, TRBD1 (5 bases). This CDR3 spans 17 amino acids. Germline V lookup: CDR1 MDHEN, CDR2 SYDVKM. V shed 3 bases and J shed 4 bases, with 21 bases lying between them.

The chain couples TRBV10-3 to TRBJ1-3; 9 bases agree with TRBD1. The length of the CDR3 is 16 residues. Germline CDR1 and CDR2: ENHRY and SYGVKD. V dropped 11 bases and J dropped 2; count of bases not matched to a gene: 13. The CDR3: CASLSQGTGTGNTIYF. CDR3 DNA: TGTGCCTCCTTGTCTCAAGGGACAGGGACTGGAAACACCATATATTTT.

This chain joins TRBV7-2 and TRBJ2-3, with TRBD2 identical over 13 bases. The CDR3 has 16 residues. CDR1 and CDR2 (germline): SGHTA, FQGNSA. The J segment lost 4 bases and the V segment lost 0 bases, leaving 1 base of the junction unmatched. CDR3 sequence reads: CASSLAGTSGADTQYF. CDR3 DNA: TGTGCCAGCAGCTTAGCGGGGACTAGCGGGGCAGATACGCAGTATTTT.

The rearrangement links TRBV5-1 to TRBJ2-7; D not resolved. The CDR3 is 12 amino acids. The germline CDR1 and CDR2 sequences are SGHRS and YFSETQ. Trimming left V 6 bases short and J 5 bases short, with 12 bases between. The CDR3 nucleotides read TGCGCCAGCATCCCAGTACCACACGAGCAGTACTTC. Translating it yields CASIPVPHEQYF.

This clone was detected a few times. The V call is TRBV30, the J call TRBJ2-3; maybe TRBD2 (7 bases). This CDR3 has 15 amino acids. The germline gives CDR1 GTSNPN, CDR2 SVGIG (reference sequence). Trimming took off 3 bases at V and 8 bases at J, with 21 bases between the two ends. CDR3 bases: TGTGCCTGGAGCCGCGGGGCGGGGGCAGGAGGTACGCAGTATTTT. It is translated as CAWSRGAGAGGTQYF.

The CDR3 reads CASRAKFGTGLDTQYF. In nucleotides, the CDR3 is TGTGCCAGCAGGGCTAAATTTGGGACAGGGCTCGATACGCAGTATTTT. The chain is built from TRBV25-1 and TRBJ2-3; 9 bases align to TRBD1. CDR3 length: 16 amino acids. CDR1 MGHDK and CDR2 SYGVNS come from the germline V gene. The ends lost 6 bases at V and 6 bases at J; junction bases unmatched: 13.

This rearrangement joins TRBV5-1 to TRBJ2-1, with TRBD1 matching 10 bases. The CDR3 contains 14 residues. The J segment lost 4 bases and the V segment lost 6 bases, leaving 4 bases of the junction unmatched. Germline-derived CDR1 and CDR2 are SGHRS and YFSETQ. As DNA, the CDR3 is TGCGCCAGCAACCGGGACAGGGGTTACAATGAGCAGTTCTTC. The encoded protein is CASNRDRGYNEQFF.

In its sample, this clone was seen once. The chain has TRBV6-6 and TRBJ1-1; TRBD1 is a possible D gene (5 bases). CDR1 is MNHNY, CDR2 SVGAGI, per germline (reference sequence). The CDR3 consists of 13 residues. V lost 5 bases and J 7 bases, leaving 14 bases between the germline ends. CDR3 nucleotide sequence: TGTGCCAGCAGTCCCTGGGACCGCGATGAAGCTTTCTTT. Translated, it gives CASSPWDRDEAFF.

The chain joins TRBV2 to TRBJ1-2, with a tentative D call TRBD1 (6 bases). V was trimmed by 4 bases and J by 0 bases, leaving 15 bases between them. CDR3 length: 16 residues. From germline, CDR1 is SNHLY and CDR2 FYNNEI. The CDR3 region has the DNA TGTGCCAGCAGTGGCCGTGACAGGAATTCTAACTATGGCTACACCTTC. As protein: CASSGRDRNSNYGYTF.

This clone was seen a few times. The chain carries TRBV27 and TRBJ2-2; the D gene is possibly TRBD2 (6 bases). The CDR3 consists of 13 residues. The germline V gene encodes CDR1 MNHEY and CDR2 SMNVEV (reference sequence). Trimming left V 7 bases short and J 6 bases short, with 12 bases between. The CDR3, as DNA: TGTGCCAGCACTCCCGGGGGAGCCGGGGAGCTGTTTTTT. It encodes CASTPGGAGELFF.

This chain links TRBV19 with TRBJ1-2; possibly TRBD1 for D (6 bases). Per the germline V gene, CDR1 is LNHDA and CDR2 is SQIVND (reference sequence). V was clipped by 1 base and J by 7 bases, with 13 bases between them. CDR3 length equals 14 residues. The CDR3 DNA is TGTGCCAGTAGTATAGGGGGGCACGCCGGTGGCTACACCTTC. Encoded protein: CASSIGGHAGGYTF.

This clone showed up just once. V gene TRBV2 combines with J gene TRBJ2-3; 7 bases are a match to TRBD1. Losses at the gene ends were 1 base for V and 1 base for J; bases not matched to a gene: 8. The germline gives CDR1 SNHLY, CDR2 FYNNEI. The CDR3 consists of 17 residues. The CDR3 sequence: CASSEGPTGSGTDTQYF. DNA for the CDR3: TGTGCCAGCAGTGAAGGGCCGACAGGGTCCGGCACAGATACGCAGTATTTT.

This sequence joins TRBV7-2 and TRBJ2-2; D gene ambiguous. CDR3 length: 14 amino acids. Trimming cost V 5 bases and J 0 bases, with 7 bases left between them. Looked up from germline, CDR1 is SGHTA and CDR2 is FQGNSA. For the CDR3, the DNA is TGTGCCAGCAGCGATCGGACGAACACCGGGGAGCTGTTTTTT. The encoded protein is CASSDRTNTGELFF.

This clone was seen at least ten times. CDR3 DNA sequence: TGTGCCAGCAGCTTAGGGAGGGGGATTAGCACTGAAGCTTTCTTT. Protein: CASSLGRGISTEAFF. The chain links TRBV11-2 to TRBJ1-1; possibly TRBD1 for D (6 bases). Germline loops: CDR1 SGHAT, CDR2 FQNNGV. The CDR3 has 15 amino acids. Trimming removed 1 base from V and 4 bases from J, with 13 bases in between.

This clone was observed many times. This chain uses TRBV19 with TRBJ2-7; D possibly matches TRBD1 or TRBD2 (5 bases each). Germline CDR1 reads LNHDA; CDR2 reads SQIVND (reference sequence). V gave up 3 bases and J gave up 4 bases, with 10 bases separating them. This CDR3 has 13 amino acids. CDR3 in amino acids: CASSIGAIYEQYF. The CDR3 nucleotides read TGTGCCAGTAGTATCGGGGCTATTTACGAGCAGTACTTC.

CDR3 sequence (DNA): TGCGCCAGCAGGCTGACTAGCGGGGGGGCCTACGAGCAGTACTTC. It is translated as CASRLTSGGAYEQYF. V usage is TRBV5-1 and J usage is TRBJ2-7; 14 nucleotides align to TRBD2. Germline V lookup: CDR1 SGHRS, CDR2 YFSETQ. The CDR3 covers 15 residues. After removal of 5 bases from V and 2 bases from J, the junction contained 3 bases not matched to a gene.

The chain uses TRBV5-1 and TRBJ2-7, with D unresolved. The ends were cut back, 0 bases at V and 4 bases at J, with 2 bases in the middle. Germline lookup yields CDR1 SGHRS and CDR2 YFSETQ. This CDR3 comprises 11 residues. This chain's CDR3 is CASSLAYEQYF. The CDR3 DNA reads TGCGCCAGCAGCTTGGCTTACGAGCAGTACTTC. The whole variable domain, remainder taken from reference TRBV5-1 and TRBJ2-7, is KAGVTQTPRYLIKTRGQQVTLSCSPISGHRSVSWYQQTPGQGLQFLFEYFSETQRNKGNFPGRFSGRQFSNSRSEMNVSTLELGDSALYLCASSLAYEQYFGPGTRLTVT.

The chain carries TRBV28 and TRBJ2-5, with unresolved D. Germline loops: CDR1 MDHEN, CDR2 SYDVKM. CDR3 length: 14 amino acids. Trimming left V 1 base short and J 5 bases short, with 11 bases between. The CDR3 sequence: CASSLYRVGETQYF. The CDR3 bases are TGTGCCAGCAGTTTATATCGGGTGGGGGAGACCCAGTACTTC.

The genes are TRBV5-6 and TRBJ2-5; the D gene could be TRBD1 or TRBD2 (5 bases each). Germline CDR1 reads SGHDT; CDR2 reads YYEEEE. V was cut by 0 bases and J by 5 bases, with 11 bases left in between. The CDR3 contains 14 residues. As DNA, the CDR3 is TGTGCCAGCAGCTTGGGGGGACGGCGGGAGACCCAGTACTTC. Its translation: CASSLGGRRETQYF.

The chain employs TRBV6-4 and TRBJ1-1; D is possibly TRBD1 (5 bases). Germline V lookup: CDR1 MRHNA, CDR2 SNTAGT. V was cut by 2 bases and J by 4 bases, with 8 bases left in between. The CDR3 spans 13 residues. CDR3 protein: CASSDRGGTEAFF. The CDR3 DNA follows: TGTGCCAGCAGTGACAGGGGAGGCACTGAAGCTTTCTTT.